The clone carrying this T cell receptor (beta chain) was found a few times. TCR beta libraries were built with iRepertoire HTBI primers and Arm-PCR of CDR3 regions. TCRdb recomputed calls from the multiplex PCR reads with MiXCR, one row per CDR3 protein. The table includes hundreds of thousands of distinct CDR3 sequences, about 16% detected once. The source of the sample is a study of regulatory T cells in long-lasting Graves disease. Indicated time point: newly diagnosed GD, antithyroid drugs for less than 3 months. PBMC RNA was the source of the TCR library. Nine milliliters of peripheral blood went into EDTA tubes. The sample was also reused in another study, on T cells in Graves' hyperthyroidism and ophthalmopathy. That work adds: Expanded thyroid clonotypes (above 0.001) were mostly also found in blood.

The TCR originated in a man between 18 and 35 years old with Graves disease. This material consisted of peripheral blood mononuclear cells (PBMCs), taken at new diagnosis, from a patient treated with antithyroid drugs.

The CDR3 sequence: CASSPRQGAQETQYF. The CDR3, as DNA: TGTGCCAGCTCACCAAGACAGGGGGCTCAAGAGACCCAGTACTTC. The chain has TRBV18 and TRBJ2-5, with 10 bases fitting TRBD1. This CDR3 contains 15 residues. CDR1 and CDR2 from the germline V gene are KGHSH and LQKENI. After removal of 2 bases from V and 2 bases from J, the junction contained 2 bases not matched to a gene.